One sample yielded the 21 T cell receptor beta chains listed below, sequenced in a study of cytomegalovirus exposure and HLA in healthy donors. Primers for the PCR totalled 60 Vbeta and 13 Jbeta. The data were produced by immunoSEQ multiplex PCR, yet TCRdb's version contains in-frame clones alone and is incomplete. This table has 150,000 to 200,000 clones, more than 85% appearing once. Sequencing used PBMCs. Receptors originate from a girl under three years old in good health and CMV-seronegative.

The chain carries TRBV2 and TRBJ1-4; 9 positions agree with TRBD1. This CDR3 spans 16 amino acids. V lost 6 bases to trimming and J lost 7 bases; unmatched junction nucleotides: 12. Germline V CDR1 and CDR2: SNHLY, FYNNEI. CDR3 DNA: TGTGCCAGCAGACTAACCACAGGGGGCGTTGGTGAAAAACTGTTTTTT. Its translation is CASRLTTGGVGEKLFF.

The chain joins TRBV5-1 to TRBJ1-3, with no clear D. CDR1 is SGHRS and CDR2 is YFSETQ in the germline V gene. CDR3 length: 12 residues. V was cut by 4 bases and J by 4 bases, with 6 bases left in between. CDR3 sequence (DNA): TGCGCCAGCAGCACGACAGGAAACACCATATATTTT. It codes for CASSTTGNTIYF.

About this clone itself: Other nucleotide sequences from this sample produce the same CDR3. The chain carries TRBV7-9 and TRBJ2-7; 8 bases agree with TRBD2. Germline CDR1 is SEHNR and CDR2 is FQNEAQ (reference sequence). After removal of 1 base from V and 0 bases from J, the junction contained 2 bases not matched to a gene. The CDR3 sequence is 15 residues long. CDR3 in DNA: TGTGCCAGCAGCTTAGTAGCGGGGCCCTCCTACGAGCAGTACTTC. Residues: CASSLVAGPSYEQYF.

V and J are TRBV10-3 and TRBJ1-6; tentatively, D is TRBD1 (6 bases). The CDR3 contains 15 residues. The germline CDR1 and CDR2 sequences are ENHRY and SYGVKD. V was shortened by 10 bases and J by 1 base, with 14 bases between the two germline ends. The CDR3, as DNA: TGTGCCACGGCAGCGACAGGTTCCTATAATTCACCCCTCCACTTT. This encodes CATAATGSYNSPLHF.

The genes are TRBV6-5 and TRBJ2-2; TRBD1 matches 7 bases. With 3 bases clipped from V and 6 bases from J, the junction kept 7 bases outside the gene matches. CDR1 and CDR2 (germline): MNHEY, SVGAGI. The CDR3 is made up of 15 amino acids. The CDR3 sequence: CASSYGTEGAGELFF. The CDR3 DNA reads TGTGCCAGCAGTTATGGGACAGAGGGCGCCGGGGAGCTGTTTTTT.

This chain joins TRBV4-1 and TRBJ2-5; weak D call: TRBD2 (6 bases). The J call may be mistaken, given a closer DNA end match to TRBJ2-7. The germline CDR1 and CDR2 sequences are MGHRA and YSYEKL. The length of the CDR3 is 13 residues. CDR3 protein: CASSQDLGGEQYF. The CDR3 nucleotides are TGCGCCAGCAGCCAAGATCTGGGAGGCGAGCAGTACTTC.

V is TRBV29-1 and J is TRBJ2-1, with 8 bases matching TRBD2. The germline V gene encodes CDR1 SQVTM and CDR2 ANQGSEA. This CDR3 region has 16 residues. With 5 bases clipped from V and 2 bases from J, the junction kept 11 bases outside the gene matches. CDR3 sequence: CSVSWASGRTYNEQFF. The CDR3 nucleotides read TGCAGCGTTTCTTGGGCTAGCGGGCGGACCTACAATGAGCAGTTCTTC.

The chain couples TRBV5-1 to TRBJ1-1; a weak D match, TRBD1 (6 bases). Germline lookup yields CDR1 SGHRS and CDR2 YFSETQ. The CDR3 is made up of 16 amino acids. The germline V and J ends were trimmed by 2 bases and 5 bases, with 19 bases remaining between them. CDR3 coding DNA: TGCGCCAGCAGCTTAGCCGGGACAATAGGAGAGACTGAAGCTTTCTTT. It encodes CASSLAGTIGETEAFF.

DNA for the CDR3: TGCGCCAGCAGCCCGGGAATTGGGGGACACCTCTACGAGCAGTACTTC. This codes for CASSPGIGGHLYEQYF. The chain couples TRBV5-1 to TRBJ2-7, with a weak D call TRBD1 (6 bases). This CDR3 has 16 residues. Between the trimmed V and J ends, which lost 4 bases and 3 bases, there was a span of 20 bases. From germline, CDR1 is SGHRS and CDR2 YFSETQ.

The rearrangement joins TRBV7-2 to TRBJ1-2; the match to TRBD1 covers 7 bases. The CDR3 length is 15 residues. Germline V CDR1 and CDR2: SGHTA, FQGNSA. V lost 3 bases to trimming and J lost 4 bases; unmatched junction nucleotides: 8. CDR3 coding DNA: TGTGCCAGCAGCTTCCGGACAGGTTTGGGCTATGGCTACACCTTC. This sequence encodes CASSFRTGLGYGYTF.

This clone occurred a few times. This rearrangement joins TRBV6-6 to TRBJ1-5, with 10 bases identical to TRBD1. Germline V gives CDR1 MNHNY, CDR2 SVGAGI (reference sequence). The J segment lost 6 bases and the V segment lost 6 bases, leaving 5 bases of the junction unmatched. The CDR3 length is 14 residues. The CDR3 protein is CASSLRTGGQPQHF. The CDR3 nucleotides read TGTGCCAGCAGCCTCCGGACAGGGGGTCAGCCCCAGCATTTT.

V and J are TRBV6-1 and TRBJ2-1; 11 positions agree with TRBD2. The CDR3 totals 16 residues. CDR1 is MNHNS, CDR2 SASEGT, per germline. The J segment lost 2 bases and the V segment lost 3 bases, leaving 3 bases of the junction unmatched. The CDR3 protein is CASSDPGLAAYNEQFF. The CDR3 DNA follows: TGTGCCAGCAGTGATCCGGGACTAGCGGCCTACAATGAGCAGTTCTTC.

The chain is built from TRBV7-2 and TRBJ2-5; possible D gene TRBD2, 6 bases. The tail of the sequence fits TRBJ2-7 better, so the J call may be wrong. The germline V gene has CDR1 SGHTA and CDR2 FQGNSA. There are 16 residues in the CDR3. In DNA, the CDR3 is TGTGCCAGCATCCTTCAGTCGGCGGGAACAATCTACGAGCAGTACTTC. Its protein is CASILQSAGTIYEQYF.

This rearrangement joins TRBV27 to TRBJ1-5, with a tentative D call TRBD1 (5 bases). The CDR3 length is 14 residues. V gave up 2 bases and J gave up 4 bases, with 9 bases separating them. Per the germline V gene, CDR1 is MNHEY and CDR2 is SMNVEV (reference sequence). The CDR3 here is CASSLGDRNQPQHF. The CDR3, as DNA: TGTGCCAGCAGTTTAGGCGACAGAAATCAGCCCCAGCATTTT.

The chain uses TRBV4-1 and TRBJ1-3; maybe TRBD1 (5 bases). Germline CDR1 and CDR2: MGHRA and YSYEKL. This CDR3 has 17 residues. V was pared by 1 base and J by 3 bases, with 16 bases between. The CDR3 loop reads CASSQVGVGGDGNTIYF. DNA for the CDR3: TGCGCCAGCAGCCAAGTTGGGGTGGGGGGGGATGGAAACACCATATATTTT.

This chain links TRBV19 with TRBJ2-3; D is unresolved. V was cut by 7 bases and J by 0 bases, with 14 bases left in between. Germline V lookup: CDR1 LNHDA, CDR2 SQIVND (reference sequence). This CDR3 has 15 amino acids. The CDR3 loop is CASTSSRSSTDTQYF. CDR3 coding DNA: TGTGCCAGTACGTCTAGTCGGTCTAGCACAGATACGCAGTATTTT. Full variable domain (rest looked up from reference TRBV19 and TRBJ2-3): DGGITQSPKYLFRKEGQNVTLSCEQNLNHDAMYWYRQDPGQGLRLIYYSQIVNDFQKGDIAEGYSVSREKKESFPLTVTSAQKNPTAFYLCASTSSRSSTDTQYFGPGTRLTVL.

This clone was seen a few times. The rearrangement links TRBV14 to TRBJ1-4, with 9 bases aligning to TRBD1. The CDR3 is 19 amino acids. The V gene's germline CDR1 is SGHDN and CDR2 FVKESK. V was pared by 1 base and J by 8 bases, with 17 bases of the junction left unmatched. For the CDR3, the DNA is TGTGCCAGCAGCCAAGGGAACAGGGGGCGCGCGAAGAGGGAAGAAAAACTGTTTTTT. It yields the protein CASSQGNRGRAKREEKLFF.

V usage is TRBV27 and J usage is TRBJ2-5; weak D call: TRBD1 (6 bases). CDR3 length: 14 residues. Germline CDR1 is MNHEY and CDR2 is SMNVEV (reference sequence). V dropped 4 bases and J dropped 5 bases, with 14 bases sitting between them. The CDR3: CASSYTDSWETQYF. CDR3 in DNA: TGTGCCAGCAGTTACACGGACAGCTGGGAGACCCAGTACTTC.

The chain combines TRBV29-1 with TRBJ1-2; D unresolved. Germline V CDR1 and CDR2: SQVTM, ANQGSEA. Trimming stripped 4 bases from V and 2 bases from J, with 5 bases between. This CDR3 comprises 11 residues. CDR3 in amino acids: CSVGANYGYTF. The CDR3 bases are TGCAGCGTTGGGGCAAACTATGGCTACACCTTC.

The chain uses TRBV10-3 and TRBJ2-1; 11 nucleotides align to TRBD1. CDR1 and CDR2 (germline): ENHRY, SYGVKD. The CDR3 has 14 amino acids. J was trimmed by 6 bases and V by 6 bases; bases with no gene match: 4. The CDR3 coding sequence is TGTGCCATCAGGCCGGGACAGGGGGTCAATGAGCAGTTCTTC. Encoded protein: CAIRPGQGVNEQFF.

The rearrangement uses TRBV18 and TRBJ2-7, with 8 bases identical to TRBD1. The J segment lost 6 bases and the V segment lost 3 bases, leaving 10 bases of the junction unmatched. Germline V gene data show CDR1 as KGHSH and CDR2 as LQKENI. The CDR3 contains 15 residues. This chain's CDR3 is CASSPPGQGGGEQYF. CDR3 DNA sequence: TGTGCCAGCTCACCTCCTGGACAGGGTGGCGGCGAGCAGTACTTC. Based on the CDR3 plus reference TRBV18 and TRBJ2-7, the full variable domain is NAGVMQNPRHLVRRRGQEARLRCSPMKGHSHVYWYRQLPEEGLKFMVYLQKENIIDESGMPKERFSAEFPKEGPSILRIQQVVRGDSAAYFCASSPPGQGGGEQYFGPGTRLTVT.